A selection of T cell receptor beta chains follows, all from one sample in a study of T cell repertoires in cytomegalovirus infection. Each CDR3 protein is one row after TCRdb ran MiXCR on the reads. The sample lists 300,000 to 400,000 distinct CDR3 sequences, 15% to 20% seen once, with less than 9.5% in the top ten. Sequences were obtained from PBMCs. Source of these receptors: a human donor in good health (CMV status not recorded). Some clones in this sample may be carry-over from other donors' samples. Each CDR3 is given with its conserved first and last residue. A D gene is named only where the DNA matches it firmly. Only part of the rows carry a size: once, few, many, or a class if the clone is expanded.

cdr3_aa: CASSLKYYEQYF
cdr3_nt: TGTGCCAGCAGTCTTAAGTACTACGAGCAGTACTTC
clone_size: .
v_call: TRBV7-9
d_call: .
j_call: TRBJ2-7

cdr3_aa: CASSQGGQAYGDTQYF
cdr3_nt: TGTGCCAGCAGCCAGGGGGGACAGGCCTATGGAGATACGCAGTATTTT
clone_size: .
v_call: TRBV4-2
d_call: TRBD1
j_call: TRBJ2-3

cdr3_aa: CASISRRTGFGYGYTF
cdr3_nt: TGTGCCAGCATTAGTCGACGAACCGGCTTTGGCTATGGCTACACCTTC
clone_size: few
v_call: TRBV2
d_call: .
j_call: TRBJ1-2

cdr3_aa: CAIREDSGDTQYF
cdr3_nt: TGTGCCATCAGGGAAGATAGCGGGGATACGCAGTATTTT
clone_size: .
v_call: TRBV10-3
d_call: TRBD2
j_call: TRBJ2-3

cdr3_aa: CSAGWTSDYEQYF
cdr3_nt: TGCAGTGCTGGATGGACTAGCGACTACGAGCAGTACTTC
clone_size: few
v_call: TRBV20-1
d_call: TRBD2
j_call: TRBJ2-7

cdr3_aa: CASSLGSFSYNEQFF
cdr3_nt: TGTGCCAGCAGCTTGGGGTCGTTCTCCTACAATGAGCAGTTCTTC
clone_size: few
v_call: TRBV7-8
d_call: .
j_call: TRBJ2-1

cdr3_aa: CSASRTGATEAFF
cdr3_nt: TGCAGTGCTTCAAGGACAGGGGCGACTGAAGCTTTCTTT
clone_size: .
v_call: TRBV20-1
d_call: TRBD1
j_call: TRBJ1-1

cdr3_aa: CASSYREYTEAFF
cdr3_nt: TGTGCCAGCAGTTACCGGGAATACACTGAAGCTTTCTTT
clone_size: .
v_call: TRBV6-2/TRBV6-3
d_call: .
j_call: TRBJ1-1

cdr3_aa: CASRDSGGLSYEQYF
cdr3_nt: TGTGCCAGCAGGGATAGCGGGGGGCTTAGTTACGAGCAGTACTTC
clone_size: many
v_call: TRBV7-2
d_call: TRBD2
j_call: TRBJ2-7

cdr3_aa: CATSDPSTGAYNEQFF
cdr3_nt: TGTGCCACCAGTGACCCCTCTACAGGGGCGTACAATGAGCAGTTCTTC
clone_size: .
v_call: TRBV24-1
d_call: TRBD1
j_call: TRBJ2-1

cdr3_aa: CASSSDRVRTEAFF
cdr3_nt: TGTGCCAGCAGTTCTGACAGGGTGAGGACTGAAGCTTTCTTT
clone_size: few
v_call: TRBV12-3/TRBV12-4
d_call: TRBD1
j_call: TRBJ1-1

cdr3_aa: CASGGESNSPLHF
cdr3_nt: TGTGCTAGTGGTGGGGAGAGTAATTCACCCCTCCACTTT
clone_size: .
v_call: TRBV12-5
d_call: .
j_call: TRBJ1-6

cdr3_aa: CASKQGSYNEQFF
cdr3_nt: TGTGCCAGTAAACAGGGGTCCTACAATGAGCAGTTCTTC
clone_size: few
v_call: TRBV19
d_call: TRBD1
j_call: TRBJ2-1

cdr3_aa: CASSSTPGQGPLGDTEAFF
cdr3_nt: TGTGCCAGCAGCTCTACCCCGGGACAGGGGCCCCTTGGGGACACTGAAGCTTTCTTT
clone_size: few
v_call: TRBV7-9
d_call: TRBD1
j_call: TRBJ1-1

cdr3_aa: CASSYSPGHTNTEAFF
cdr3_nt: TGTGCCAGCAGTTACTCGCCCGGGCACACGAACACTGAAGCTTTCTTT
clone_size: .
v_call: TRBV6-5
d_call: .
j_call: TRBJ1-1

cdr3_aa: CASSESGTGLEKLFF
cdr3_nt: TGTGCCAGCAGCGAGTCGGGGACAGGGCTTGAAAAACTGTTTTTT
clone_size: many
v_call: TRBV7-2
d_call: TRBD1
j_call: TRBJ1-4

cdr3_aa: CASSRGGRSDYIQETQYF
cdr3_nt: TGTGCCAGCAGCCGGGGGGGACGGAGTGATTATATCCAAGAGACCCAGTACTTC
clone_size: .
v_call: TRBV5-4
d_call: TRBD2
j_call: TRBJ2-5

cdr3_aa: CASSPPGRAQNTEAFF
cdr3_nt: TGTGCCAGCAGCCCCCCCGGCAGGGCTCAGAACACTGAAGCTTTCTTT
clone_size: many
v_call: TRBV7-2
d_call: .
j_call: TRBJ1-1

cdr3_aa: CASSGSGRRQFF
cdr3_nt: TGTGCCAGCAGTGGAAGCGGGAGGCGCCAGTTCTTC
clone_size: .
v_call: TRBV6-2/TRBV6-3
d_call: TRBD2
j_call: TRBJ2-1

cdr3_aa: CAWSVSDEQFF
cdr3_nt: TGTGCCTGGAGTGTATCCGATGAGCAGTTCTTC
clone_size: few
v_call: TRBV30
d_call: .
j_call: TRBJ2-1

cdr3_aa: CASTPDRGENSPLHF
cdr3_nt: TGTGCCAGCACCCCCGACAGGGGTGAAAATTCACCCCTCCACTTT
clone_size: few
v_call: TRBV12-3/TRBV12-4
d_call: TRBD1
j_call: TRBJ1-6

cdr3_aa: CASSQNSNQPQHF
cdr3_nt: TGTGCCAGCAGTCAGAATAGCAATCAGCCCCAGCATTTT
clone_size: many
v_call: TRBV7-8
d_call: .
j_call: TRBJ1-5

cdr3_aa: CASSLLDGNGLGYTF
cdr3_nt: TGTGCCAGCAGCTTGCTGGACGGTAACGGGCTTGGCTACACCTTC
clone_size: few
v_call: TRBV5-4
d_call: .
j_call: TRBJ1-2

cdr3_aa: CASSPPGTVTSHEQYF
cdr3_nt: TGTGCCAGCTCACCACCCGGGACAGTAACTTCCCACGAGCAGTACTTC
clone_size: .
v_call: TRBV18
d_call: TRBD1
j_call: TRBJ2-7

cdr3_aa: CASSYGVRNQPQHF
cdr3_nt: TGTGCCAGCAGTTACGGGGTTCGGAATCAGCCCCAGCATTTT
clone_size: many
v_call: TRBV6-2/TRBV6-3
d_call: .
j_call: TRBJ1-5

cdr3_aa: CASSLVGIQETQYF
cdr3_nt: TGTGCCAGCAGCTTAGTGGGGATCCAAGAGACCCAGTACTTC
clone_size: many
v_call: TRBV7-2
d_call: .
j_call: TRBJ2-5

cdr3_aa: CASRGTSGAYNEQFF
cdr3_nt: TGTGCCAGCAGGGGGACTAGCGGGGCCTACAATGAGCAGTTCTTC
clone_size: few
v_call: TRBV9
d_call: TRBD2
j_call: TRBJ2-1

cdr3_aa: CASSSTGGGLEQFF
cdr3_nt: TGTGCCAGCAGCTCCACGGGAGGCGGTCTTGAGCAGTTCTTC
clone_size: .
v_call: TRBV7-9
d_call: TRBD2
j_call: TRBJ2-1

cdr3_aa: CASSDAGAEQFF
cdr3_nt: TGTGCCAGCAGCGACGCGGGGGCTGAGCAGTTCTTC
clone_size: few
v_call: TRBV7-8
d_call: .
j_call: TRBJ2-1

cdr3_aa: CASSLWGANTGELFF
cdr3_nt: TGTGCCAGCAGCTTATGGGGGGCCAACACCGGGGAGCTGTTTTTT
clone_size: many
v_call: TRBV7-6
d_call: .
j_call: TRBJ2-2

cdr3_aa: CASSSPYLGITDTQYF
cdr3_nt: TGTGCCAGCAGTTCCCCTTACCTCGGGATCACAGATACGCAGTATTTT
clone_size: many
v_call: TRBV6-5
d_call: .
j_call: TRBJ2-3

cdr3_aa: CASRRQGSKVRAFF
cdr3_nt: TGTGCCAGCAGAAGACAGGGCTCGAAGGTCCGGGCTTTCTTT
clone_size: few
v_call: TRBV12-3/TRBV12-4
d_call: TRBD1
j_call: TRBJ1-1

cdr3_aa: CASSSPATGATFF
cdr3_nt: TGTGCCAGCAGTTCCCCGGCGACAGGGGCAACTTTCTTT
clone_size: .
v_call: TRBV6-5
d_call: TRBD1
j_call: TRBJ1-1

cdr3_aa: CAIRGTAKRSTEAFF
cdr3_nt: TGTGCCATCAGGGGGACAGCCAAACGGTCCACTGAAGCTTTCTTT
clone_size: once
v_call: TRBV10-3
d_call: TRBD1
j_call: TRBJ1-1

cdr3_aa: CASSLWLIRPGRRPTDTQYF
cdr3_nt: TGTGCCAGCAGCTTGTGGTTGATTAGGCCAGGTCGTAGACCGACAGATACGCAGTATTTT
clone_size: many
v_call: TRBV7-2
d_call: .
j_call: TRBJ2-3

cdr3_aa: CASSFLPSDGYTF
cdr3_nt: TGTGCCAGCAGTTTTTTACCCTCAGATGGCTACACCTTC
clone_size: many
v_call: TRBV12-3/TRBV12-4
d_call: .
j_call: TRBJ1-2

cdr3_aa: CASSLALGLALDNEQFF
cdr3_nt: TGTGCCAGCAGCTTAGCGCTAGGACTAGCCCTTGATAATGAGCAGTTCTTC
clone_size: many
v_call: TRBV7-2
d_call: TRBD2
j_call: TRBJ2-1

cdr3_aa: CASSLVPELNSPLHF
cdr3_nt: TGTGCCAGCAGCTTAGTCCCCGAACTGAATTCACCCCTCCACTTT
clone_size: many
v_call: TRBV11-1
d_call: .
j_call: TRBJ1-6

cdr3_aa: CASSLLGQGPYGYTF
cdr3_nt: TGTGCCAGCAGTTTATTAGGACAGGGACCCTATGGCTACACCTTC
clone_size: .
v_call: TRBV28
d_call: TRBD1
j_call: TRBJ1-2

cdr3_aa: CASSRRLEAFF
cdr3_nt: TGTGCCAGTAGCCGACGGTTAGAAGCTTTCTTT
clone_size: few
v_call: TRBV19
d_call: .
j_call: TRBJ1-1

cdr3_aa: CSVQYSTRAWGTEAFF
cdr3_nt: TGCAGCGTTCAATATTCGACCAGGGCATGGGGCACTGAAGCTTTCTTT
clone_size: few
v_call: TRBV29-1
d_call: .
j_call: TRBJ1-1

cdr3_aa: CASSIADFPLRGEQFF
cdr3_nt: TGTGCCAGTAGTATAGCGGACTTCCCCCTACGGGGTGAGCAGTTCTTC
clone_size: .
v_call: TRBV19
d_call: .
j_call: TRBJ2-1

cdr3_aa: CASSYNPDTEAFF
cdr3_nt: TGTGCCAGCAGTTACAACCCGGACACTGAAGCTTTCTTT
clone_size: many
v_call: TRBV6-5
d_call: .
j_call: TRBJ1-1

cdr3_aa: CSARLAGYYNEQFF
cdr3_nt: TGCAGTGCTAGACTAGCGGGGTACTACAATGAGCAGTTCTTC
clone_size: few
v_call: TRBV20-1
d_call: TRBD2
j_call: TRBJ2-1

cdr3_aa: CASSPKPRIGNEQFF
cdr3_nt: TGTGCCAGCAGCCCTAAGCCACGGATCGGGAATGAGCAGTTCTTC
clone_size: many
v_call: TRBV7-9
d_call: .
j_call: TRBJ2-1

cdr3_aa: CASSLDGWGAQHF
cdr3_nt: TGTGCCAGCAGCTTAGACGGGTGGGGCGCCCAGCATTTT
clone_size: many
v_call: TRBV7-2
d_call: .
j_call: TRBJ1-5